This TCR beta chain was identified in a study of tumor T cells in aggressive B-cell lymphoma. Germline loops: CDR1 SEHNR, CDR2 FQNEAQ (reference sequence). The CDR3 is 12 residues long. Trimming left V 3 bases short and J 6 bases short, with 9 bases between. Sequencing used immunoSEQ multiplex PCR; TCRdb keeps in-frame clones, though not all of them. This sample has thousands of clones, with roughly 82% found just once. The genes are TRBV7-9 and TRBJ2-7; tentatively, D is TRBD2 (6 bases). The source of this sequence is an adult with diffuse large B cell lymphoma. Material: tumor tissue. CDR3 nucleotide sequence: TGTGCCAGCAGCTTGGGGACTTCCGAGCAGTACTTC. Protein sequence: CASSLGTSEQYF.